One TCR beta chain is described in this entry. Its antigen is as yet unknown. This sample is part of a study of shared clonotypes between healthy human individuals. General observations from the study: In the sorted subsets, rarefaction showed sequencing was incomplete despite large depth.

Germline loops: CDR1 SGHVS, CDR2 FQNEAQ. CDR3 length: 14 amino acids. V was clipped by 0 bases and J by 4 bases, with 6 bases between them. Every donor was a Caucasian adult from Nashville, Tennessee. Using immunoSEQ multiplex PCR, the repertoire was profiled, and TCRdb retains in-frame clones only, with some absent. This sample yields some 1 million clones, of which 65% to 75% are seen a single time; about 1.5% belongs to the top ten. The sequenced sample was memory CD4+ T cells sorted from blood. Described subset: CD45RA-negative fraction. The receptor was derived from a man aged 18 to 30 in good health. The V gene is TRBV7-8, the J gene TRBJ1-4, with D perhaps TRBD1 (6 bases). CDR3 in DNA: TGTGCCAGCAGCTTAGCCAGGGGTAATGAAAAACTGTTTTTT. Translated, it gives CASSLARGNEKLFF.